This T cell receptor (beta chain) appears in the sequencing data of a study of T cells in localized non-small cell lung cancer. Study-wide results and caveats: The study linked higher blood T cell density to longer overall survival.

The data were produced by immunoSEQ multiplex PCR, yet TCRdb's version contains in-frame clones alone and is incomplete. Found here are around 5,600 clones, roughly a quarter of them singletons; the top ten hold about 8.8%. With respect to this clone: Antigen specificity is unknown.

Germline V gene lookup returns CDR1 MDHEN and CDR2 SYDVKM. This CDR3 is built from 18 residues. Trimming removed 3 bases from V and 2 bases from J, with 23 bases in between. The sample consisted of lung tumor tissue, taken before any cancer treatment. The clonotype was recovered from a female donor over 55 with stage I lung adenocarcinoma. This sequence joins TRBV28 and TRBJ2-7, with D perhaps given as TRBD1 or TRBD2 (5 bases each). CDR3 protein: CASSLVGALGQRTYEQYF. CDR3 DNA sequence: TGTGCCAGCAGTTTGGTCGGGGCCCTCGGTCAGAGAACCTACGAGCAGTACTTC.